These T cell receptor beta chains were read from a single sample in a study of regulatory T cells in long-lasting Graves disease. Each CDR3 protein is one row after TCRdb ran MiXCR on the multiplex PCR reads. The sample has under 300,000 distinct CDR3 sequences, 20% seen once. Sequences were derived from peripheral blood mononuclear cells (PBMCs), sampled at new diagnosis, from a patient treated with antithyroid drugs. The receptors come from a female donor with Graves disease. Each CDR3 is given with its conserved first and last residue. Each record gives: D gene, clone size, V gene, J gene, CDR3 DNA, CDR3 protein. The D gene is left open where the match is weak. Some rows have no size entry. The others give once, few or many, or a class for an expanded clone.

>NA|NA|TRBV20-1|TRBJ2-7
TGCAGTGCTAGAGATGCTGACAGCCCCTACGAGCAGTACTTC
CSARDADSPYEQYF
>NA|NA|TRBV18|TRBJ1-6
TGTGCCAGCTCACCACCTGGATATAGGGGTAATTCACCCCTCCACTTT
CASSPPGYRGNSPLHF
>NA|many|TRBV11-2|TRBJ2-1
TGTGCCAGCAGCAGCGTCCCCTCCAATGAGCAGTTCTTC
CASSSVPSNEQFF
>TRBD1|many|TRBV24-1|TRBJ1-6
TGTGCCACCAGTATCGCAGGGGGTGGACCCCTCCACTTT
CATSIAGGGPLHF
>NA|NA|TRBV7-8|TRBJ1-2
TGTGCCAGCAGCCAAGCGGCTAACTATGGCTACACCTTC
CASSQAANYGYTF
>TRBD1|many|TRBV4-1|TRBJ2-1
TGCGCCAGCAGCCAAACCGGGACAGGGGGCAGGTATGAGCAGTTCTTC
CASSQTGTGGRYEQFF
>NA|many|TRBV5-1|TRBJ2-2
TGCGCCAGCAGCCAAGAGTTGGGGGACACGAACACCGGGGAGCTGTTTTTT
CASSQELGDTNTGELFF
>TRBD1|many|TRBV6-1|TRBJ1-2
TGTGCCAGCAGTGAACACGCCGTGGGACAGGGGATTAACTATGGCTACACCTTC
CASSEHAVGQGINYGYTF
>NA|many|TRBV18|TRBJ2-7
TGTGCCAGCTCACCACCGACTAGGGACTACGAGCAGTACTTC
CASSPPTRDYEQYF
>NA|many|TRBV29-1|TRBJ1-4
TGCAGCGTTTCGCAGGGAGATGAAAAACTGTTTTTT
CSVSQGDEKLFF
>NA|many|TRBV6-5|TRBJ2-5
TGTGCCAGCAGTTACTCGGGAGGGGGAGAGACCCAGTACTTC
CASSYSGGGETQYF
>NA|many|TRBV3-1|TRBJ2-1
TGTGCCAGCAGCCAAGTATCGTTCGGTGAGCAGTTCTTC
CASSQVSFGEQFF
>NA|many|TRBV28|TRBJ2-1
TGTGCCAGCAGTTTAAAGCGGTACAGCTCCTACAATGAGCAGTTCTTC
CASSLKRYSSYNEQFF
>NA|many|TRBV13|TRBJ1-1
TGTGCCAGCAGCTTAGCAGGGATGGCTGAAGCTTTCTTT
CASSLAGMAEAFF
>NA|many|TRBV2|TRBJ2-4
TGTGCCAGCAGTGAAGAGAGCGGAGCCAAAAACATTCAGTACTTC
CASSEESGAKNIQYF
>NA|many|TRBV6-1|TRBJ1-5
TGTGCCAGCACCGCCCCAGGGAACGGCGAGCCCCAGCATTTT
CASTAPGNGEPQHF
>NA|NA|TRBV6-2/TRBV6-3|TRBJ2-3
TGTGCCAGCAGTGCGACAGAAGGAATAGCAGATACGCAGTATTTT
CASSATEGIADTQYF
>NA|many|TRBV12-3/TRBV12-4|TRBJ2-1
TGTGCCAGCAGCCGCCCCCGGGGGCCTATCGATGAGCAGTTCTTC
CASSRPRGPIDEQFF
>TRBD2|many|TRBV12-5|TRBJ2-1
TGTGCTAGTGGTCGTGGACTAGCGGGAGGCCGGGATGAGCAGTTCTTC
CASGRGLAGGRDEQFF
>TRBD2|many|TRBV5-5|TRBJ2-1
TGTGCCAGCAGTACTAGCGGGAGCTCCTACAATGAGCAGTTCTTC
CASSTSGSSYNEQFF
>NA|many|TRBV20-1|TRBJ1-5
TGCAGTGCTCGTTTCGAGGGAGGGAATCAGCCCCAGCATTTT
CSARFEGGNQPQHF
>NA|many|TRBV5-5|TRBJ2-1
TGTGCCAGCAGCTTAGTGGTCAATGAGCAGTTCTTC
CASSLVVNEQFF
>NA|many|TRBV7-2|TRBJ2-3
TGTGCCAGCAGCTTAGAAGTCCGCGACGCGACGCAGTATTTT
CASSLEVRDATQYF
>TRBD2|NA|TRBV7-2|TRBJ2-5
TGTGCCAGCAGAAAACTAGCGGGACAAGAGACCCAGTACTTC
CASRKLAGQETQYF